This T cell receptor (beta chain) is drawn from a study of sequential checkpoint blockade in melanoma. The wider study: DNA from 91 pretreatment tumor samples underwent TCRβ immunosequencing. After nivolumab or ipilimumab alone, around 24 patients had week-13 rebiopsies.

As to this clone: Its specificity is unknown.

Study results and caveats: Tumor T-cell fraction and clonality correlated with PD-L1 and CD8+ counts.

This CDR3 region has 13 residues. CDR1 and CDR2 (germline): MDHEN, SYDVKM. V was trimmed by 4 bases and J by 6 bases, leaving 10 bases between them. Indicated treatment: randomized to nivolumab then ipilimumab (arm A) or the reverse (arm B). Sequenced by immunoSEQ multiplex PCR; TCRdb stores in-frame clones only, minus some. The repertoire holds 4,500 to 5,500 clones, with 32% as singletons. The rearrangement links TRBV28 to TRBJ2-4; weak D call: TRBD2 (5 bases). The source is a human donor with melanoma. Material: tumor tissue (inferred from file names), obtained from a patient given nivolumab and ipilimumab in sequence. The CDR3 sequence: CASSYRGPNIQYF. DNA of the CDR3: TGTGCCAGCAGTTATCGGGGTCCAAACATTCAGTACTTC. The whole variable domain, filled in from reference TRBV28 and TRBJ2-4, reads DVKVTQSSRYLVKRTGEKVFLECVQDMDHENMFWYRQDPGLGLRLIYFSYDVKMKEKGDIPEGYSVSREKKERFSLILESASTNQTSMYLCASSYRGPNIQYFGAGTRLSVL.